Reported below is one TCR beta chain. Its antigen remains unidentified. This sample is drawn from a study of cytomegalovirus exposure and HLA in healthy donors. Overall study: Earlier findings included roughly 120 million unique TCR beta sequences obtained from 150 million to 200 million T cells. Study-level findings and limits: Accurate prediction of HLA-A and HLA-B alleles (for most subjects) was reportedly achieved from TCR beta sequences.

It was healthy bone marrow donors who served as donors. 13 Jbeta primers and 60 Vbeta primers were used for the PCR. The data were produced by immunoSEQ multiplex PCR, yet TCRdb's version contains in-frame clones alone and is incomplete. The record lists roughly 120,000 clones, of which the ten most abundant hold approximately 6.8%. The CDR3 is 15 residues long. Germline CDR1 and CDR2: MNHNS and SASEGT. V lost 0 bases, J lost 4 bases, and 13 bases lay in between. The TCR comes from a man aged 35-49 years in good health and CMV-seropositive. The V and J genes are TRBV6-1 and TRBJ2-7, with D possibly matching TRBD2 (6 bases). The sequenced sample consisted of PBMCs. CDR3 sequence: CASSEAAGSFYEQYF. The CDR3 DNA reads as TGTGCCAGCAGTGAAGCAGCCGGGAGTTTTTACGAGCAGTACTTC.